This T cell receptor (beta chain) was found in a study of graft-versus-host responses after intestinal transplantation. Study-level information: Transplant recipients had multivisceral, liver-intestinal, or isolated intestinal grafts. Anti-thymocyte globulin induction, then tacrolimus and steroids for two to four years, went to all recipients. Whole-study findings and limits: The study found high graft-versus-host to host-versus-graft clonal ratios in allografts of patients with graft-donor T cell macrochimerism. Early post-transplant HvG declines showed an association with peak circulating GvH clone levels.

The CDR3 length is 16 residues. The germline CDR1 and CDR2 sequences are SGDLS and YYNGEE. With 4 bases clipped from V and 5 bases from J, the junction kept 14 bases outside the gene matches. Of note for this clone: Its target is not known.

Only in-frame clones appear in the TCRdb table, and some are missing; sequencing was by immunoSEQ multiplex PCR. The sample has roughly 38,000 clones, approximately 93% seen once; the top ten hold about a fifth. This clonotype was obtained from a human donor who was the organ donor for an intestinal transplant. V and J are TRBV9 and TRBJ2-5; the match to TRBD1 covers 7 bases. The sequences come from unstimulated CD8+ T cells sorted from spleen or lymph node cells, collected before transplant. CDR3 DNA: TGTGCCAGCAGCCAAGGGGAACAGGGGCTTAGGGAGACCCAGTACTTC. Encoded protein: CASSQGEQGLRETQYF.